This section outlines one TCR beta chain sequence together with its context. Its cognate antigen is unknown. These data come from a study of OX40 agonist ivuxolimab in advanced cancers. Study-wide context: The group had a mean age of around 60 years, ranged from roughly 20 to 79, and was 82.7% male.

Whole-study results and caveats: CD4+ and CD8+ T cells in blood underwent clonal expansion by week 6 at 0.1 to 3.0 mg/kg.

Generated by immunoSEQ multiplex PCR, the TCRdb table keeps only in-frame clones and is missing some. The sample yields some 80,000 clones, less than 85% seen once. The receptor's source is an adult with an advanced solid tumor such as melanoma, head and neck, liver or kidney cancer. This specimen was CD4+ or CD8+ T cells sorted from blood, taken in a trial of the OX40 agonist ivuxolimab.

CDR3 nucleotide sequence: TGTGCCAGCAGCTTAGTTAATACGGCGGCAGATACGCAGTATTTT. It encodes CASSLVNTAADTQYF. This rearrangement joins TRBV11-3 to TRBJ2-3; no clear D gene. The germline V and J ends were trimmed by 1 base and 4 bases, with 12 bases remaining between them. The CDR3 totals 15 residues. The germline V gene has CDR1 SGHNT and CDR2 YENEEA. The full variable domain, with the rest looked up from reference TRBV11-3 and TRBJ2-3, is EAGVVQSPRYKIIEKKQPVAFWCNPISGHNTLYWYLQNLGQGPELLIRYENEEAVDDSQLPKDRFSAERLKGVDSTLKIQPAELGDSAVYLCASSLVNTAADTQYFGPGTRLTVL.